This entry lists 20 T cell receptor beta chains sequenced from one sample in a study of cytomegalovirus exposure and HLA in healthy donors. Both 60 Vbeta primers and 13 Jbeta primers went into the PCR. The assay was immunoSEQ multiplex PCR, and TCRdb's table has in-frame clones only and misses some. The profile shows 150,000 to 200,000 clones, over 65% of them singletons. The specimen sequenced was PBMCs. These receptors were taken from a man aged 18 to 35 in good health and CMV-seronegative.

The chain combines TRBV6-6 with TRBJ1-2; 9 nucleotides align to TRBD1. The junction had 6 bases not matched to a gene; V was cut back by 7 bases and J by 6 bases. The germline V gene has CDR1 MNHNY and CDR2 SVGAGI (reference sequence). The CDR3 extends over 13 amino acids. Here the CDR3 DNA reads TGTGCCAGCACCGTACAGGGGGCAAATGGCTACACCTTC. Translation gives CASTVQGANGYTF.

This chain connects TRBV7-8 to TRBJ1-1; D is perhaps TRBD1 (6 bases). CDR1 and CDR2 from the germline V gene are SGHVS and FQNEAQ. The CDR3 is 15 amino acids. Trimming took 1 base from V and 0 from J, leaving 9 bases between them. CDR3 region: CASSLVDRLNTEAFF. The DNA for the CDR3 is TGTGCCAGCAGCTTAGTCGACAGGTTGAACACTGAAGCTTTCTTT.

The chain joins TRBV5-1 to TRBJ1-1; no reliable D call. Trimming left V 4 bases short and J 10 bases short, with 14 bases between. Germline V gene lookup returns CDR1 SGHRS and CDR2 YFSETQ. CDR3 length: 12 amino acids. In DNA form, the CDR3 reads TGCGCCAGCAGCCCTGACGGGCGGGGAGCTTTCTTT. Its translation: CASSPDGRGAFF.

On this clone itself: Other nucleotide sequences from this sample produce the same CDR3. The rearrangement links TRBV5-6 to TRBJ2-5; no definite D call. The CDR3 covers 13 residues. Trimming shortened V by 0 bases and J by 1 base, and 4 bases separated the two germline ends. Per the germline V gene, CDR1 is SGHDT and CDR2 is YYEEEE. CDR3 residues: CASSLDSQETQYF. The CDR3 nucleotides are TGTGCCAGCAGCTTGGACAGCCAAGAGACCCAGTACTTC.

This clone was observed a few times. The chain links TRBV2 to TRBJ1-2; D call uncertain. CDR1 is SNHLY, CDR2 FYNNEI, per germline. The CDR3 totals 10 residues. Trimming shortened V by 8 bases and J by 5 bases, and 6 bases separated the two germline ends. In DNA form, the CDR3 reads TGTGCCAGCGTGCAGTATGGCTACACCTTC. Translating gives CASVQYGYTF.

The rearrangement links TRBV29-1 to TRBJ2-3, with TRBD2 matching over 11 bases. The CDR3 is made up of 12 amino acids. V dropped 6 bases and J dropped 4; count of bases not matched to a gene: 0. The germline gives CDR1 SQVTM, CDR2 ANQGSEA. CDR3 sequence (DNA): TGCAGCGTACTAGCGGGGGCAGATACGCAGTATTTT. Translated: CSVLAGADTQYF.

The J gene is TRBJ2-7, the V gene TRBV5-1; 7 positions agree with TRBD1. Trimming at V came to 4 bases and at J to 5 bases, leaving 3 bases not matched to a gene. The germline gives CDR1 SGHRS, CDR2 YFSETQ. This CDR3 contains 12 residues. The CDR3 loop is CASSQTGHEQYF. The DNA of the CDR3 is TGCGCCAGCAGCCAGACAGGGCACGAGCAGTACTTC.

The rearrangement links TRBV30 to TRBJ2-7; TRBD2 agrees at 11 bases. Germline trimming cut 8 bases from V and 3 bases from J; bases unmatched to any gene: 3. This CDR3 comprises 12 residues. Looked up from germline, CDR1 is GTSNPN and CDR2 is SVGIG (reference sequence). The DNA of the CDR3 is TGTGCCGGGACTAGCGGTGTCTACGAGCAGTACTTC. Its protein is CAGTSGVYEQYF.

The chain has TRBV4-2 and TRBJ2-1; 7 bases align to TRBD2. Germline-derived CDR1 and CDR2 are LGHNA and YNFKEQ. The ends lost 0 bases at V and 5 bases at J; junction bases unmatched: 7. The CDR3 has 16 residues. The CDR3, as DNA: TGTGCCAGCAGCCAAGATGCGGGAGTGAGGGACAATGAGCAGTTCTTC. Translation gives CASSQDAGVRDNEQFF.

As regards this clone: The CDR3 ends on some other residue instead of the conserved phenylalanine or tryptophan, so this is likely a read error. Because the CDR3's place on the DNA is in doubt, the DNA is left out and the CDR3 is given as listed by TCRdb. CDR3 in amino acids: CASSERDRSQYT. The V gene is TRBV2, the J gene TRBJ1-2; the table's D call, TRBD1, was not checked against the DNA. Counting both end residues, the CDR3 totals 12 amino acids. CDR1 and CDR2 (germline): SNHLY, FYNNEI.

This clone appeared a few times. V usage is TRBV12-1 and J usage is TRBJ1-4. TRBV12-1 constitutes a pseudogene. There are 16 residues in the CDR3. The CDR3 here is CASSPMRGMTNEKLFF. The CDR3 DNA follows: TGTGCCAGCAGCCCTATGCGGGGTATGACTAATGAAAAACTGTTTTTT.

In regard to this clone: One end of the junction fails to match germline, which may point to a read error. The gene calls are TRBV7-9 and TRBJ2-5; 11 nucleotides agree with TRBD2. Germline assignment: CDR1 SEHNR and CDR2 FQNEAQ (reference sequence). The CDR3 extends over 17 amino acids. The CDR3 loop reads CSSSSSLTSGVAETQYF. The CDR3 bases are TGTTCCAGCAGCTCTTCCCTGACTAGCGGGGTTGCGGAGACCCAGTACTTC.

CDR3 DNA: TGTGCCAGTAGTATCACCCCGGACATTCAGTACTTC. Amino acids: CASSITPDIQYF. The V call is TRBV19, the J call TRBJ2-4; the D is unclear. The germline V and J ends were trimmed by 3 bases and 8 bases, with 8 bases remaining between them. Germline V gives CDR1 LNHDA, CDR2 SQIVND (reference sequence). This CDR3 is 12 amino acids long. Full variable domain (missing parts from reference TRBV19 and TRBJ2-4): DGGITQSPKYLFRKEGQNVTLSCEQNLNHDAMYWYRQDPGQGLRLIYYSQIVNDFQKGDIAEGYSVSREKKESFPLTVTSAQKNPTAFYLCASSITPDIQYFGAGTRLSVL.

This clone occurred a few times. This chain joins TRBV7-8 and TRBJ1-2; TRBD1 aligns across 9 bases. Per germline, CDR1 SGHVS and CDR2 FQNEAQ. V shed 1 base, J shed 6 bases, and the junction held 6 bases outside the gene matches. The CDR3 is made up of 15 amino acids. CDR3 residues: CASSLELGQGNGYTF. Written as DNA, the CDR3 is TGTGCCAGCAGCTTAGAATTGGGACAGGGCAATGGCTACACCTTC.

The gene calls are TRBV6-1 and TRBJ2-7; D ambiguous. This CDR3 spans 15 amino acids. Germline loops: CDR1 MNHNS, CDR2 SASEGT. The germline V and J ends were trimmed by 2 bases and 6 bases, with 17 bases remaining between them. The CDR3: CASSEIHGVPSEQYF. The CDR3, as DNA: TGTGCCAGCAGTGAAATTCATGGAGTCCCATCCGAGCAGTACTTC.

The V call is TRBV6-5, the J call TRBJ1-1, with TRBD1 matching over 9 bases. Unmatched junction bases numbered 0, after V lost 0 bases and J lost 4 bases. The CDR3 loop spans 14 amino acids. Germline V gives CDR1 MNHEY, CDR2 SVGAGI. The DNA of the CDR3 is TGTGCCAGCAGTTACTCGACAGGGGGCACTGAAGCTTTCTTT. Amino acids: CASSYSTGGTEAFF.

This clone was detected a few times. The chain is built from TRBV12-5 and TRBJ1-2, with 10 bases identical to TRBD1. The V gene's germline CDR1 is LGHNT and CDR2 FRNRAP. With 5 bases clipped from V and 8 bases from J, the junction kept 5 bases outside the gene matches. CDR3 length: 13 amino acids. CDR3 coding DNA: TGTGCTAGTGGTCCCGGGACAGGGGCCGGCTACACCTTC. Amino acids: CASGPGTGAGYTF.

The chain uses TRBV20-1 and TRBJ2-7; possible D gene TRBD2, 5 bases. Per the germline V gene, CDR1 is DFQATT and CDR2 is SNEGSKA (reference sequence). CDR3 length: 11 amino acids. V shed 6 bases and J shed 2 bases, with 8 bases lying between them. CDR3 sequence: CSAAGAYEQYF. The CDR3, as DNA: TGCAGTGCCGCCGGGGCCTACGAGCAGTACTTC.

The genes are TRBV7-9 and TRBJ1-4, with D possibly matching TRBD1 (6 bases). Germline V gene data show CDR1 as SEHNR and CDR2 as FQNEAQ (reference sequence). There are 14 residues in the CDR3. V was cut by 8 bases and J by 1 base, with 11 bases left in between. The CDR3 bases are TGTGCCAGCTCGAAACAGGGAACTAATGAAAAACTGTTTTTT. It yields the protein CASSKQGTNEKLFF. Drawing the rest from reference TRBV7-9 and TRBJ1-4, the complete variable domain is DTGVSQNPRHKITKRGQNVTFRCDPISEHNRLYWYRQTLGQGPEFLTYFQNEAQLEKSRLLSDRFSAERPKGSFSTLEIQRTEQGDSAMYLCASSKQGTNEKLFFGSGTQLSVL.

The chain recombines TRBV27 with TRBJ1-2; tentatively, D is TRBD1 (5 bases). Germline CDR1 reads MNHEY; CDR2 reads SMNVEV (reference sequence). This CDR3 has 14 amino acids. Trimming left V 3 bases short and J 2 bases short, with 10 bases between. In nucleotides, the CDR3 is TGTGCCAGCAGTTTCAGGGTGGGGAACTATGGCTACACCTTC. This translates into CASSFRVGNYGYTF.